This T cell receptor (beta chain) was identified during a study of beta chain features in type 1 diabetes. Study-wide results and caveats: Researchers could not determine here whether HLA type influences TCRB rearrangement.

This clone occurred a few times. Its cognate antigen is unknown. Every bit of the isolated RNA underwent reverse transcription, so sequencing read expressed TCRB transcripts. Data came from immunoSEQ multiplex PCR; TCRdb stores just in-frame clones and leaves some out. The sample consists of hundreds of thousands of clones, 15% to 18% of them appearing once. The CDR3 has 15 amino acids. V shed 6 bases and J shed 0 bases, with 12 bases lying between them. Germline V lookup: CDR1 SGHTA, CDR2 FQGTGA. About 116 mL of blood, on average, came from one heparinised draw per donor. The sample was naive CD4+ T cells from blood. This chain uses TRBV7-3 with TRBJ2-1, with D possibly matching TRBD1 (5 bases). The TCR was taken from a man aged 18-30 years in good health. The CDR3 reads CASSYTDSSYNEQFF. CDR3 coding DNA: TGTGCCAGCAGTTATACAGACAGCTCCTACAATGAGCAGTTCTTC.